One and the same sample provided the 13 T cell receptor beta chains below, sequenced in a study of T-cell memory formation after mild COVID-19. Using its own MiXCR run on the 5' RACE reads, TCRdb lists one record per CDR3 protein. Altogether 250,000 to 300,000 distinct CDR3 sequences are present, 8.2% being singletons, with the ten largest covering 20% to 25%. Specimen: PBMCs or a T cell subset sorted from them (not recorded which). Source of these receptors: a man in his late teens or twenties who had mild COVID-19 (a few samples of this study predate the infection). Cell type and time point are not known.

The chain joins TRBV7-2 to TRBJ2-5; D ambiguous. This CDR3 contains 13 residues. Between the trimmed V and J ends, which lost 1 base and 5 bases, there was a span of 8 bases. The V gene's germline CDR1 is SGHTA and CDR2 FQGNSA. CDR3 region: CASSLDYGETQYF. The DNA for the CDR3 is TGTGCCAGCAGCTTAGACTATGGCGAGACCCAGTACTTC.

This clonotype was detected a few times. V gene TRBV6-2 or TRBV6-3 combines with J gene TRBJ2-5; D remains ambiguous. This CDR3 region has 14 residues. Deletions cut 6 bases from V and 4 bases from J, with 15 bases between. Germline-derived CDR1 and CDR2 are MNHEY and SVGEGT. This chain's CDR3 is CASSHPPDLETQYF. In DNA, the CDR3 is TGTGCCAGCAGCCACCCCCCGGATCTAGAGACCCAGTACTTC.

The sample holds a few counts of this clonotype. The gene calls are TRBV5-1 and TRBJ2-1, with 7 bases identical to TRBD2. CDR1 is SGHRS, CDR2 YFSETQ, per germline. Trimming took 0 bases from V and 9 from J; bases not matched to a gene: 9. The CDR3 runs to 15 residues. As DNA, the CDR3 is TGCGCCAGCAGCTTGGCCAGCAGCGGGGCCGGTGAGCAGTTCTTC. Its protein is CASSLASSGAGEQFF.

This clonotype was seen more than once but under ten times. The chain joins TRBV14 to TRBJ2-6; 8 bases map to TRBD1. The CDR3 covers 17 residues. The junction had 5 bases not matched to a gene; V was cut back by 4 bases and J by 0 bases. Germline CDR1 reads SGHDN; CDR2 reads FVKESK. The CDR3 DNA reads as TGTGCCAGCAGCCTCAGGGGGCGGGACTCTGGGGCCAACGTCCTGACTTTC. Its translation is CASSLRGRDSGANVLTF.

This clonotype was detected many times. J is TRBJ2-1 and V is TRBV7-2; TRBD2 matches 8 bases. In germline, CDR1 is SGHTA, CDR2 FQGNSA. This CDR3 is 14 amino acids long. V was pared by 5 bases and J by 5 bases, with 5 bases of the junction left unmatched. The DNA for the CDR3 is TGTGCCAGCAGCCGCGGGGGGAACGACAATGAGCAGTTCTTC. Amino acids: CASSRGGNDNEQFF.

This clonotype showed up many times. The V call is TRBV19, the J call TRBJ2-1; D gene uncertain. The CDR3 totals 14 residues. The V gene's germline CDR1 is LNHDA and CDR2 SQIVND (reference sequence). Trimming stripped 4 bases from V and 7 bases from J, with 14 bases between. The CDR3 protein is CASSNFRVGNEQFF. In DNA form, the CDR3 reads TGTGCCAGTAGTAATTTCCGGGTCGGGAATGAGCAGTTCTTC. The whole variable domain, filled in from reference TRBV19 and TRBJ2-1, reads DGGITQSPKYLFRKEGQNVTLSCEQNLNHDAMYWYRQDPGQGLRLIYYSQIVNDFQKGDIAEGYSVSREKKESFPLTVTSAQKNPTAFYLCASSNFRVGNEQFFGPGTRLTVL.

This chain connects TRBV2 to TRBJ2-3; 11 bases align to TRBD2. Per germline, CDR1 SNHLY and CDR2 FYNNEI. This CDR3 region has 15 residues. The J segment lost 2 bases and the V segment lost 5 bases, leaving 3 bases of the junction unmatched. Here the CDR3 DNA reads TGTGCCAGCAGTCGACTAGCGGGGCCCACAGATACGCAGTATTTT. It codes for CASSRLAGPTDTQYF.

At least ten counts were recorded for this clonotype. The rearrangement joins TRBV27 to TRBJ2-7, with D perhaps matching TRBD1 (5 bases). V lost 6 bases, J lost 2 bases, and 11 bases lay in between. The CDR3 consists of 13 residues. Germline assignment: CDR1 MNHEY and CDR2 SMNVEV (reference sequence). CDR3: CASSPQGTYEQYF. CDR3 coding DNA: TGTGCCAGCAGCCCCCAGGGAACCTACGAGCAGTACTTC.

This clonotype was recorded at least ten times. J is TRBJ2-7 and V is TRBV10-3, with D perhaps being TRBD1 or TRBD2 (6 bases each). V shed 2 bases and J shed 5 bases, with 19 bases lying between them. Germline V gives CDR1 ENHRY, CDR2 SYGVKD. The CDR3 is 16 residues long. The DNA for the CDR3 is TGTGCCATCAGTGAGCCCGCCCCGGGGGCCTTCCACGAGCAGTACGTC. It encodes CAISEPAPGAFHEQYV.

This clonotype was detected only a few times. The chain links TRBV5-6 to TRBJ2-1; maybe TRBD1 (5 bases). Germline V CDR1 and CDR2: SGHDT, YYEEEE. The CDR3 has 17 residues. The ends were cut back, 6 bases at V and 6 bases at J, with 25 bases in the middle. CDR3 amino acids: CASNFNGAANPINEQFF. CDR3 in DNA: TGTGCCAGCAACTTCAATGGGGCCGCGAATCCAATCAATGAGCAGTTCTTC. Combining the CDR3 with reference TRBV5-6 and TRBJ2-1 gives the whole variable domain DAGVTQSPTHLIKTRGQQVTLRCSPKSGHDTVSWYQQALGQGPQFIFQYYEEEERQRGNFPDRFSGHQFPNYSSELNVNALLLGDSALYLCASNFNGAANPINEQFFGPGTRLTVL.

The genes are TRBV29-1 and TRBJ1-2, with D perhaps TRBD1 (6 bases). Trimming stripped 7 bases from V and 8 bases from J, with 23 bases between. In germline, CDR1 is SQVTM, CDR2 ANQGSEA. The CDR3 totals 14 residues. The CDR3 loop is CSGWTDFGEVGYTF. The CDR3 coding sequence is TGCAGCGGATGGACAGACTTCGGTGAAGTAGGCTACACCTTC.

This clonotype turned up a few times. V usage is TRBV29-1 and J usage is TRBJ2-7; 10 bases agree with TRBD2. This CDR3 has 15 amino acids. Trimming took 6 bases from V and 0 from J; bases not matched to a gene: 8. Per the germline V gene, CDR1 is SQVTM and CDR2 is ANQGSEA. CDR3 protein: CSVTPLAGSSYEQYF. The CDR3 DNA is TGCAGCGTGACCCCACTAGCGGGGAGCTCCTACGAGCAGTACTTC.

The chain recombines TRBV12-3 or TRBV12-4 with TRBJ1-3; D uncertain. V gave up 3 bases and J gave up 4 bases, with 13 bases separating them. The CDR3 has 15 amino acids. This CDR3 reads CASSFFSGRGNTIYF. Here the CDR3 DNA reads TGTGCCAGCAGTTTTTTCTCAGGTCGGGGAAACACCATATATTTT.